The rows below give T cell receptor beta chains drawn from one sample of a study of blood T cell repertoires in COVID-19. Some clones are missing from TCRdb's copy, which holds only in-frame ones; the method was immunoSEQ multiplex PCR. This sample has about 290,000 clones, with over 85% found just once. Material: peripheral blood. All receptors come from a woman in her thirties with COVID-19, enrolled during active disease. CDR3s include the opening cysteine and the closing phenylalanine or tryptophan. Fields, in order: V gene, J gene, CDR3 protein.

V gene: TRBV15
J gene: TRBJ1-1
CDR3 protein: CATSSHTLTGDTEAFF

V gene: TRBV6-5
J gene: TRBJ1-2
CDR3 protein: CASSYSDRNYGYTF

V gene: TRBV19
J gene: TRBJ1-4
CDR3 protein: CASWGGKLFF

V gene: TRBV6-1
J gene: TRBJ1-1
CDR3 protein: CASSELGLTAIFMNTEAFF

V gene: TRBV5-1
J gene: TRBJ1-1
CDR3 protein: CASSLETPNHLNTEAFF

V gene: TRBV18
J gene: TRBJ1-3
CDR3 protein: CASSPGLTAGNTIYF

V gene: TRBV6-1
J gene: TRBJ2-7
CDR3 protein: CASSEGTGGSYEQYF

V gene: TRBV2
J gene: TRBJ2-2
CDR3 protein: CASSERRFGGELFF

V gene: TRBV9
J gene: TRBJ2-7
CDR3 protein: CASSVEPSYEQYF

V gene: TRBV23-1
J gene: TRBJ2-3
CDR3 protein: CASSQSLLSGALLDTQYF

V gene: TRBV28
J gene: TRBJ2-3
CDR3 protein: CASSSRWASGTDTQYF

V gene: TRBV19
J gene: TRBJ2-1
CDR3 protein: CASSPGHQLSSYNEQFF

V gene: TRBV10-2
J gene: TRBJ2-7
CDR3 protein: CASSEKGGGVTRYEQYF

V gene: TRBV28
J gene: TRBJ2-7
CDR3 protein: CASSSVPSVPFYEQYF

V gene: TRBV10-3
J gene: TRBJ1-2
CDR3 protein: CATYGGTEDYGYTF

V gene: TRBV12-3/TRBV12-4
J gene: TRBJ1-2
CDR3 protein: CASSPRHRGYTF

V gene: TRBV7-9
J gene: TRBJ1-3
CDR3 protein: CASNRIRGITGNTIYF

V gene: TRBV7-6
J gene: TRBJ2-2
CDR3 protein: CASSAPGVWTGELFF

V gene: TRBV5-1
J gene: TRBJ2-7
CDR3 protein: CASSLVGGLPYEQYF

V gene: TRBV19
J gene: TRBJ1-1
CDR3 protein: CASSISRGVTEAFF

V gene: TRBV4-1
J gene: TRBJ1-1
CDR3 protein: CASSQVSLNTEAFF

V gene: TRBV19
J gene: TRBJ1-2
CDR3 protein: CASNVPRQGSYGYTF

V gene: TRBV5-1
J gene: TRBJ2-7
CDR3 protein: CASSLAETGGTYEQYF

V gene: TRBV7-9
J gene: TRBJ1-2
CDR3 protein: CASFRTGLDYGYTF

V gene: TRBV11-2
J gene: TRBJ2-1
CDR3 protein: CASSTPLFGENEQFF

V gene: TRBV24-1
J gene: TRBJ1-4
CDR3 protein: CATSDFDRGGGKLFF

V gene: TRBV28
J gene: TRBJ1-2
CDR3 protein: CASSSDRTYGYTF

V gene: TRBV5-5
J gene: TRBJ2-5
CDR3 protein: CASSSGLAGAETQYF

V gene: TRBV5-4
J gene: TRBJ2-5
CDR3 protein: CASSLARGGVRETQYF

V gene: TRBV11-2
J gene: TRBJ2-1
CDR3 protein: CASSPREKRGYNEQFF

V gene: TRBV2
J gene: TRBJ2-7
CDR3 protein: CASSLRDSAYEQYF

V gene: TRBV19
J gene: TRBJ1-1
CDR3 protein: CASSHRAAEAFF

V gene: TRBV28
J gene: TRBJ1-4
CDR3 protein: CASSERGALNEKLFF

V gene: TRBV18
J gene: TRBJ1-2
CDR3 protein: CASSSDRISYGYTF

V gene: TRBV24-1
J gene: TRBJ2-1
CDR3 protein: CATSDLRVLAGLYNEQFF

V gene: TRBV28
J gene: TRBJ1-2
CDR3 protein: CASSLPPRGYTF

V gene: TRBV3-1/TRBV3-2
J gene: TRBJ2-3
CDR3 protein: CASSQAGADTQYF

V gene: TRBV7-9
J gene: TRBJ2-6
CDR3 protein: CASSLEIVSGANVLTF

V gene: TRBV6-2/TRBV6-3
J gene: TRBJ2-1
CDR3 protein: CASTPSWRGSSYNEQFF

V gene: TRBV9
J gene: TRBJ2-1
CDR3 protein: CASSVGGTTYNEQFF

V gene: TRBV3-1/TRBV3-2
J gene: TRBJ2-7
CDR3 protein: CASSPRQETSQYF

V gene: TRBV7-6
J gene: TRBJ2-3
CDR3 protein: CASSPTLATANTDTQYF

V gene: TRBV11-2
J gene: TRBJ1-6
CDR3 protein: CASSGQGNYNSPLHF

V gene: TRBV10-1
J gene: TRBJ2-7
CDR3 protein: CASSELVKSEQYF

V gene: TRBV7-9
J gene: TRBJ2-7
CDR3 protein: CASSPGFSSYEQYF

V gene: TRBV2
J gene: TRBJ2-5
CDR3 protein: CASSGTGGPTQYF